Presented here are 5 T cell receptor beta chains from one specimen sequenced in a study of a mutant IDH1 vaccine in newly diagnosed glioma. Repertoires were generated with immunoSEQ multiplex PCR, while TCRdb's copy carries only in-frame clones and drops some. The repertoire holds approximately 82,000 clones, with more than 80% as singletons. No antigen has been identified for these receptors. Time point meaning: week 23, last vaccination. It was 300 ug of mutant IDH1 20-mer peptide that made up each vaccine dose, given with topical imiquimod. Source: PBMCs, taken from a glioma patient whose treatment included an IDH1 peptide vaccine. Receptors were obtained from a woman in her 50s with glioma.

This rearrangement joins TRBV7-8 to TRBJ2-3; 12 nucleotides agree with TRBD2. This CDR3 is built from 20 residues. V lost 1 base, J lost 2 bases, and 13 bases stayed unmatched. In germline, CDR1 is SGHVS, CDR2 FQNEAQ. The CDR3 protein is CASSLGFGLAGFRTTDTQYF. DNA for the CDR3: TGTGCCAGCAGCTTAGGTTTTGGACTAGCGGGATTCCGAACCACAGATACGCAGTATTTT.

The chain employs TRBV5-6 and TRBJ1-2, with 9 bases matching TRBD1. From germline, CDR1 is SGHDT and CDR2 YYEEEE. The junction had 11 bases not matched to a gene; V was cut back by 1 base and J by 4 bases. The CDR3 is made up of 17 amino acids. DNA of the CDR3: TGTGCCAGCAGCTTGAGCGGTGGGGGACAGGGCCCCTATGGCTACACCTTC. It codes for CASSLSGGGQGPYGYTF.

For the CDR3, the DNA is TGTGCCAGCAGTGAAGGAGAGGGGGCATTTGGCACAGATACGCAGTATTTT. This sequence encodes CASSEGEGAFGTDTQYF. The genes are TRBV6-1 and TRBJ2-3; 7 bases map to TRBD1. The CDR3 sequence is 17 residues long. Per the germline V gene, CDR1 is MNHNS and CDR2 is SASEGT. With V trimmed by 1 base and J by 1 base, 8 bases remained unmatched.

The rearrangement joins TRBV28 to TRBJ1-1; TRBD1 matches at 8 bases. This CDR3 spans 15 amino acids. Germline CDR1 and CDR2: MDHEN and SYDVKM. Losses at the gene ends were 4 bases for V and 6 bases for J; bases not matched to a gene: 10. DNA for the CDR3: TGTGCCAGCAGTTCCGCCGGGACAGGTGCCCCTGAAGCTTTCTTT. Translating it yields CASSSAGTGAPEAFF.

The rearrangement links TRBV13 to TRBJ2-7; 8 bases match TRBD1. This CDR3 contains 15 residues. V shed 5 bases, J shed 2 bases, and the junction held 8 bases outside the gene matches. CDR1 is PRHDT, CDR2 FYEKMQ, per germline (reference sequence). The CDR3: CASSPTGQVPYEQYF. The CDR3 region has the DNA TGTGCCAGCAGCCCCACGGGACAGGTTCCCTACGAGCAGTACTTC. The full variable domain, with the rest looked up from reference TRBV13 and TRBJ2-7, is AAGVIQSPRHLIKEKRETATLKCYPIPRHDTVYWYQQGPGQDPQFLISFYEKMQSDKGSIPDRFSAQQFSDYHSELNMSSLELGDSALYFCASSPTGQVPYEQYFGPGTRLTVT.